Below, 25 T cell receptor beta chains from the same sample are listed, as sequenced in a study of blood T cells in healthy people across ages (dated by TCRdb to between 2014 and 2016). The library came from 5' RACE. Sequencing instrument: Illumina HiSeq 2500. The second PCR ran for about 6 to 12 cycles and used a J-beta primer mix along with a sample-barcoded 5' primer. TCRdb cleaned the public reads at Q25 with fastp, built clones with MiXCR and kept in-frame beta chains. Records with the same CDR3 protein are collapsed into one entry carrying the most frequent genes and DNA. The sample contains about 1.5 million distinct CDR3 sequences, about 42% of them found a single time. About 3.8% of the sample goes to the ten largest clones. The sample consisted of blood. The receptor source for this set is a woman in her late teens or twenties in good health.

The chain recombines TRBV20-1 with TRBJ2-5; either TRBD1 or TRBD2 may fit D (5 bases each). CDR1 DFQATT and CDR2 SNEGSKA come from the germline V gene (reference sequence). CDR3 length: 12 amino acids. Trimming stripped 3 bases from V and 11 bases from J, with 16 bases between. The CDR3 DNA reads TGCAGTGCTAGCGGGACCTACAATGAGCAGTACTTC. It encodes CSASGTYNEQYF.

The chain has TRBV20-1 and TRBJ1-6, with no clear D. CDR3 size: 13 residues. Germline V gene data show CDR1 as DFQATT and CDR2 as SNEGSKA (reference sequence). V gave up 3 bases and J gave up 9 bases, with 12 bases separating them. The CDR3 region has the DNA TGCAGTGCTAGCCGACCCAGTAGTTCACCCCTCCACTTT. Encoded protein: CSASRPSSSPLHF.

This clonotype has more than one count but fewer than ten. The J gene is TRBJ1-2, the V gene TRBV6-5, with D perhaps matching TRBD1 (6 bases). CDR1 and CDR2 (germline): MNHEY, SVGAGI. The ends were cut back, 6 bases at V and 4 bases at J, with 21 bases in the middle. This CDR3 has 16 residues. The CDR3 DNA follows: TGTGCCAGCAGCCCGCTATCAGGGGTTTTTGGCTATGGCTACACCTTC. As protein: CASSPLSGVFGYGYTF.

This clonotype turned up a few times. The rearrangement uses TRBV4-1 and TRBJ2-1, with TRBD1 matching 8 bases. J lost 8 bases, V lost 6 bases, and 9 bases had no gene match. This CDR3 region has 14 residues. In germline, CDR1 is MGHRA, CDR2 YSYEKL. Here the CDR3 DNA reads TGCGCCAGCAGGCGGGCAGGGGGCGTCGATGAGCAGTTCTTC. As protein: CASRRAGGVDEQFF.

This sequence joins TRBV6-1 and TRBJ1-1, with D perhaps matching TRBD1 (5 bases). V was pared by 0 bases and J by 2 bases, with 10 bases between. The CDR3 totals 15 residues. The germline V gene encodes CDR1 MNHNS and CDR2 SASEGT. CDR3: CASSEAGRVNTEAFF. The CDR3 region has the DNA TGTGCCAGCAGTGAAGCCGGCAGGGTAAACACTGAAGCTTTCTTT.

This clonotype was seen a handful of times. This chain's CDR3 is CSAGPSGTDTQYF. The CDR3 bases are TGCAGTGCAGGGCCTAGCGGCACAGATACGCAGTATTTT. The V gene is TRBV20-1, the J gene TRBJ2-3; possible D gene TRBD2, 6 bases. V was clipped by 6 bases and J by 1 base, with 11 bases between them. Germline CDR1 reads DFQATT; CDR2 reads SNEGSKA (reference sequence). This CDR3 has 13 amino acids.

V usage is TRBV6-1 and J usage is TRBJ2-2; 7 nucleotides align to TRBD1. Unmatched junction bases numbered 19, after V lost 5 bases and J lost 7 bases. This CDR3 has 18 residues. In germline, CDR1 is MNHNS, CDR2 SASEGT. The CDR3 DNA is TGTGCCAGCAGTAAACAGACAGGGATCGGCTTAAAGGTCGGGGAGCTGTTTTTT. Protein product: CASSKQTGIGLKVGELFF.

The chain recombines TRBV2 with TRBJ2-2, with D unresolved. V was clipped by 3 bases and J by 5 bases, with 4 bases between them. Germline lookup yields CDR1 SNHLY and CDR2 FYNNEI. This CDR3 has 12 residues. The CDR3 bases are TGTGCCAGCAGTGATGAAACCGGGGAGCTGTTTTTT. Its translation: CASSDETGELFF.

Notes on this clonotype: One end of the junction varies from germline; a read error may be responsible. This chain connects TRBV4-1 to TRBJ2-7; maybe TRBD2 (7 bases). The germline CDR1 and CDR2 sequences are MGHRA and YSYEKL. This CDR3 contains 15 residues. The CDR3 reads CASSQVPGGSHEQYF. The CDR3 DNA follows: TGCGCCAGCAGTCAAGTACCGGGGGGCTCCCACGAGCAGTACTTC.

CDR3 amino acids: CSAPTGLNTGELFF. Here the CDR3 DNA reads TGCAGTGCGCCGACAGGGTTGAACACCGGGGAGCTGTTTTTT. The chain has TRBV20-1 and TRBJ2-2, with 7 bases lining up with TRBD1. The CDR3 is 14 amino acids. The V gene end was trimmed by 6 bases and the J gene end by 1 base; junction bases not matched to a gene: 5. CDR1 and CDR2 (germline): DFQATT, SNEGSKA (reference sequence).

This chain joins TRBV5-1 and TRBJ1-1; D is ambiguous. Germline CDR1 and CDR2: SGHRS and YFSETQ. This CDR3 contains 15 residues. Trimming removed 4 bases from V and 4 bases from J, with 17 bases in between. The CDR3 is CASSLETAPSTEAFF. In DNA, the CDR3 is TGCGCCAGCAGCCTCGAGACTGCGCCCAGCACTGAAGCTTTCTTT.

The CDR3, as DNA: TGTGCCAGCAGTGAGACCGGGACAGTAGTCAATGAGCAGTTCTTC. It translates to CASSETGTVVNEQFF. V is TRBV2 and J is TRBJ2-1, with 7 bases fitting TRBD1. CDR3 length: 15 amino acids. Trimming took 3 bases from V and 6 from J; bases not matched to a gene: 8. Germline CDR1 and CDR2: SNHLY and FYNNEI.

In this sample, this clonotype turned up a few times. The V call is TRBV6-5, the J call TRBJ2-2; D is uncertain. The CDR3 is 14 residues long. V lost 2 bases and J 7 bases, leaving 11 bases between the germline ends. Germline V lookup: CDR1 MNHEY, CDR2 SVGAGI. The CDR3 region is CASSYDTWNGELFF. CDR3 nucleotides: TGTGCCAGCAGTTACGATACCTGGAACGGGGAGCTGTTTTTT.

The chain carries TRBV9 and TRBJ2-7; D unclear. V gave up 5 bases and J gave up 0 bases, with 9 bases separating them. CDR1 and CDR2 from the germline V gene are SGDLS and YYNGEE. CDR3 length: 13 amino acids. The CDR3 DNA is TGTGCCAGCAGTGGCCTGAACTCCTACGAGCAGTACTTC. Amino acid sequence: CASSGLNSYEQYF.

This CDR3 is CSARALSGPANYGYTF. The CDR3 DNA reads TGCAGTGCTAGAGCTCTCTCAGGGCCCGCTAACTATGGCTACACCTTC. V usage is TRBV20-1 and J usage is TRBJ1-2; TRBD1 is a possible D gene (5 bases). The germline V gene encodes CDR1 DFQATT and CDR2 SNEGSKA (reference sequence). The CDR3 has 16 residues. With 1 base removed from V and 0 bases from J, the gap between germline ends came to 15 bases.

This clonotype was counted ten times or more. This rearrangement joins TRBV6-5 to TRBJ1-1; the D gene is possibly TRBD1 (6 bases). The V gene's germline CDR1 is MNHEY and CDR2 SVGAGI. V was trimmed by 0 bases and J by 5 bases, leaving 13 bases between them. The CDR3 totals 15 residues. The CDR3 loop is CASSYSQGSGTEAFF. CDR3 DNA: TGTGCCAGCAGTTACTCCCAGGGGAGCGGTACTGAAGCTTTCTTT.

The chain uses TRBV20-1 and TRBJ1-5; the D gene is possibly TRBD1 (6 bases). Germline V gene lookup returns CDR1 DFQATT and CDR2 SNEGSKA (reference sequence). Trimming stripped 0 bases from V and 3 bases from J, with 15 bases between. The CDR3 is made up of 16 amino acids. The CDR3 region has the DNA TGCAGTGCTAGAGATCGAGTCAGGGGATTCAATCAGCCCCAGCATTTT. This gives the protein CSARDRVRGFNQPQHF.

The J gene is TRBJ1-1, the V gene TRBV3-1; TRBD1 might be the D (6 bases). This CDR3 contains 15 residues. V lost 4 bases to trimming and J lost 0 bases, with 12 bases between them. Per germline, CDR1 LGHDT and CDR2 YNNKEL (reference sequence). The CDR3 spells CASSRQQGMNTEAFF. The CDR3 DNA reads TGTGCCAGCAGCCGTCAACAGGGAATGAACACTGAAGCTTTCTTT.

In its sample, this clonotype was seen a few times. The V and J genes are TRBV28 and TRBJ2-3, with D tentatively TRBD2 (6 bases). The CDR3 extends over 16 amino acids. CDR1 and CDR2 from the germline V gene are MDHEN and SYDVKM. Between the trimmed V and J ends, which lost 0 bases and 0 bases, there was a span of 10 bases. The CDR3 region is CASSLWTRTSTDTQYF. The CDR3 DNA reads TGTGCCAGCAGTTTATGGACTAGAACTAGCACAGATACGCAGTATTTT.

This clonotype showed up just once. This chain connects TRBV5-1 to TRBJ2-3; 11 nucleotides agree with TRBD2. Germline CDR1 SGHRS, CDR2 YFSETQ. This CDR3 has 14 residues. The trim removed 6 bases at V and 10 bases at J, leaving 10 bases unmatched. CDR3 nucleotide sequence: TGCGCCAGCACCGGGACTAGCGGCCCGGATGCGCAGTATTTT. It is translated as CASTGTSGPDAQYF.

The CDR3 DNA reads as TGCGCCAGCAGCGCATTGATTGCGGGCCTAGCCAAAAACATTCAGTACTTC. This gives the protein CASSALIAGLAKNIQYF. The J gene is TRBJ2-4, the V gene TRBV4-1; TRBD2 might be the D (5 bases). This CDR3 comprises 17 residues. Looked up from germline, CDR1 is MGHRA and CDR2 is YSYEKL. Deletions cut 5 bases from V and 0 bases from J, with 17 bases between.

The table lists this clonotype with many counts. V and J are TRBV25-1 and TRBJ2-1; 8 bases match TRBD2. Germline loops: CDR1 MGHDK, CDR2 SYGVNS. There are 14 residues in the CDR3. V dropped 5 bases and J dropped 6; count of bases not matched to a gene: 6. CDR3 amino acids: CASSLGGLGNEQFF. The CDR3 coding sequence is TGTGCCAGCAGTTTGGGGGGACTAGGCAATGAGCAGTTCTTC.

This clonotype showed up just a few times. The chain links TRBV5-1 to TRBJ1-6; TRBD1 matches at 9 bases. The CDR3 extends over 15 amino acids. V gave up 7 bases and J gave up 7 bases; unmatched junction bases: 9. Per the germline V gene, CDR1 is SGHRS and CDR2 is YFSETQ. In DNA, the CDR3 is TGCGCCAGCTCAACTCGGACAGGGGAAAATTCACCCCTCCACTTT. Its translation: CASSTRTGENSPLHF.

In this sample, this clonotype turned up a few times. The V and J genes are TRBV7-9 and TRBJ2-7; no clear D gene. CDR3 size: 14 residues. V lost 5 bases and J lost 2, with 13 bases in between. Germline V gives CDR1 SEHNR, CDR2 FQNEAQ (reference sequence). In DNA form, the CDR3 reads TGTGCCAGCAGCCCCAAACTGCACCCCTACGAGCAGTACTTC. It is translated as CASSPKLHPYEQYF.

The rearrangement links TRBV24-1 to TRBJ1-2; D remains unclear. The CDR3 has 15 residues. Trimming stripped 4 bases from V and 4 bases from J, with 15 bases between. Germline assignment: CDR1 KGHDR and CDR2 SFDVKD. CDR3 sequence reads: CATSDPTAGLYGYTF. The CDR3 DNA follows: TGTGCCACCAGTGACCCTACCGCGGGCCTCTATGGCTACACCTTC.